The entry below describes one T cell receptor (beta chain). This specimen comes from a study of cytomegalovirus exposure and HLA in healthy donors. 13 Jbeta primers and 60 Vbeta primers were used for the PCR. Produced via immunoSEQ multiplex PCR; TCRdb's table is partial and in-frame only. The data hold 120,000 or so clones, with nearly 80% observed a single time. This CDR3 has 15 residues. The V and J ends lost 1 base and 0 bases respectively, with 13 bases between them. CDR1 is SQVTM and CDR2 is ANQGSEA in the germline V gene. The origin of this receptor is a woman in her thirties or forties in good health and CMV-seronegative. The chain combines TRBV29-1 with TRBJ2-7; D possibly corresponds to TRBD2 (5 bases). The sample consisted of PBMCs. CDR3 amino acids: CSVEGWAGNSYEQYF. CDR3 DNA: TGCAGCGTTGAAGGATGGGCGGGTAACTCCTACGAGCAGTACTTC.